The 29 T cell receptor beta chains given below trace back to one sample, sequenced in a study of identical twins. One entry per CDR3 protein results from TCRdb running MiXCR on the 5' RACE reads. The sample records 200,000 to 250,000 distinct CDR3 sequences, roughly 7% being singletons. These data also formed part of another study, on yellow fever vaccine responses in identical twins.

The sequenced sample was memory (CD45RO+) T cells sorted from blood. The receptors were gathered from a woman aged 18-30 years in good health.

This chain connects TRBV2 to TRBJ2-7, with D hard to call. The germline gives CDR1 SNHLY, CDR2 FYNNEI. The length of the CDR3 is 13 residues. V lost 4 bases and J 3 bases, leaving 10 bases between the germline ends. The CDR3 protein is CASSGVLIYEQYF. The CDR3 coding sequence is TGTGCCAGCAGTGGGGTCCTGATCTACGAGCAGTACTTC.

The chain is built from TRBV6-1 and TRBJ2-1, with 9 positions matching TRBD1. The germline gives CDR1 MNHNS, CDR2 SASEGT. Losses at the gene ends were 5 bases for V and 5 bases for J; bases not matched to a gene: 4. The CDR3 covers 14 residues. CDR3 sequence reads: CASSRDRVNNEQFF. CDR3 DNA sequence: TGTGCCAGCAGTCGGGACAGGGTGAACAATGAGCAGTTCTTC.

J is TRBJ2-3 and V is TRBV10-3; TRBD2 matches at 13 bases. V trimming: 8 bases; J trimming: 6 bases; junction bases outside the gene matches: 11. Germline V gene lookup returns CDR1 ENHRY and CDR2 SYGVKD. The CDR3 has 16 residues. CDR3 sequence reads: CAIGAELAGGVDTQYF. CDR3 nucleotides: TGTGCCATCGGAGCCGAACTAGCGGGGGGGGTGGATACGCAGTATTTT.

This clonotype appeared many times. CDR3 sequence: CAISEKGGDQPQHF. The DNA for the CDR3 is TGTGCCATCAGTGAGAAGGGGGGAGATCAGCCCCAGCATTTT. The chain combines TRBV10-3 with TRBJ1-5, with D tentatively TRBD1 (6 bases). The CDR3 totals 14 residues. V lost 2 bases and J lost 5, with 10 bases in between. Germline lookup yields CDR1 ENHRY and CDR2 SYGVKD.

A few counts support this clonotype. The rearrangement uses TRBV19 and TRBJ2-7, with D possibly matching TRBD1 (5 bases). Trimming shortened V by 1 base and J by 1 base, and 11 bases separated the two germline ends. Germline assignment: CDR1 LNHDA and CDR2 SQIVND (reference sequence). The CDR3 totals 15 residues. The CDR3 region is CASSIGQGSSYEQYF. CDR3 bases: TGTGCCAGTAGTATAGGGCAGGGTTCATCCTACGAGCAGTACTTC.

The sample holds a few counts of this clonotype. The rearrangement joins TRBV5-1 to TRBJ2-5; no clear D gene. Between the trimmed V and J ends, which lost 4 bases and 4 bases, there was a span of 11 bases. This CDR3 has 13 amino acids. Germline lookup yields CDR1 SGHRS and CDR2 YFSETQ. CDR3 sequence reads: CASSKGLGETQYF. DNA for the CDR3: TGCGCCAGCAGCAAAGGGCTGGGAGAGACCCAGTACTTC.

This clonotype appeared a few times. The V call is TRBV15, the J call TRBJ1-5, with 7 bases fitting TRBD1. The V gene's germline CDR1 is LNHNV and CDR2 YYDKDF (reference sequence). The CDR3 has 15 residues. J was trimmed by 0 bases and V by 4 bases; bases with no gene match: 3. CDR3 sequence reads: CATSIGQASNQPQHF. For the CDR3, the DNA is TGTGCCACCAGCATCGGACAGGCTAGCAATCAGCCCCAGCATTTT.

The chain couples TRBV7-2 to TRBJ1-1; no reliable D call. Germline values: CDR1 SGHTA, CDR2 FQGNSA. This CDR3 has 17 residues. V was trimmed by 0 bases and J by 1 base, leaving 15 bases between them. CDR3 in amino acids: CASSLAFGRFQNTEAFF. The CDR3 bases are TGTGCCAGCAGCTTAGCGTTCGGAAGGTTCCAGAACACTGAAGCTTTCTTT.

This clonotype has a handful of counts. This chain connects TRBV5-1 to TRBJ2-2, with TRBD2 as a possible D gene (7 bases). The CDR3 length is 17 residues. V shed 0 bases and J shed 0 bases, with 12 bases lying between them. Germline CDR1 reads SGHRS; CDR2 reads YFSETQ. Written as DNA, the CDR3 is TGCGCCAGCAGCTTGGCCTGGGGGGGGCCGAACACCGGGGAGCTGTTTTTT. Protein sequence: CASSLAWGGPNTGELFF.

The chain couples TRBV7-3 to TRBJ2-1; 7 nucleotides match TRBD2. Germline V CDR1 and CDR2: SGHTA, FQGTGA. The CDR3 length is 16 residues. V gave up 3 bases and J gave up 0 bases; unmatched junction bases: 5. CDR3 bases: TGTGCCAGCAGCTTCCTAGCGGCAAGCTCCTACAATGAGCAGTTCTTC. Its translation: CASSFLAASSYNEQFF.

The chain carries TRBV20-1 and TRBJ2-2; D is undetermined. The CDR3 has 13 residues. The germline V and J ends were trimmed by 7 bases and 1 base, with 10 bases remaining between them. Germline CDR1 reads DFQATT; CDR2 reads SNEGSKA (reference sequence). The CDR3 nucleotides read TGCAGTGTCATCATAGGGAACACCGGGGAGCTGTTTTTT. Residues: CSVIIGNTGELFF.

This clonotype was observed at least ten times. The chain employs TRBV6-5 and TRBJ2-3, with TRBD2 identical over 7 bases. The CDR3 runs to 16 residues. Germline trimming cut 4 bases from V and 0 bases from J; bases unmatched to any gene: 7. The germline CDR1 and CDR2 sequences are MNHEY and SVGAGI. The chain's CDR3 is CASSSYTSASTDTQYF. In nucleotides, the CDR3 is TGTGCCAGCAGTTCGTATACTAGCGCTAGCACAGATACGCAGTATTTT.

This clonotype was detected many times. The chain uses TRBV20-1 and TRBJ2-7; 9 nucleotides match TRBD1. This CDR3 has 13 residues. Germline V CDR1 and CDR2: DFQATT, SNEGSKA (reference sequence). Trimming took 5 bases from V and 2 from J; bases not matched to a gene: 4. The CDR3 spells CSAQRQGAYEQYV. The CDR3 coding sequence is TGCAGTGCTCAAAGACAGGGGGCCTACGAGCAGTACGTC.

Many counts were recorded for this clonotype. The gene calls are TRBV29-1 and TRBJ2-3; no firm D call. The CDR3 is 11 amino acids. In germline, CDR1 is SQVTM, CDR2 ANQGSEA. V lost 6 bases and J lost 4, with 8 bases in between. CDR3 DNA sequence: TGCAGCGTCCAAGGGCCAGATACGCAGTATTTT. This translates into CSVQGPDTQYF.

The sample holds many counts of this clonotype. The rearrangement uses TRBV5-1 and TRBJ1-2; no clear D gene. With 0 bases removed from V and 3 bases from J, the gap between germline ends came to 12 bases. This CDR3 spans 15 amino acids. The germline V gene encodes CDR1 SGHRS and CDR2 YFSETQ. CDR3 nucleotides: TGCGCCAGCAGCTTGGGAGCAGGCACGGACTATGGCTACACCTTC. This sequence encodes CASSLGAGTDYGYTF.

The chain links TRBV12-5 to TRBJ2-7; 13 bases line up with TRBD2. The CDR3 spans 19 residues. The germline CDR1 and CDR2 sequences are LGHNT and FRNRAP. With V trimmed by 0 bases and J by 0 bases, 8 bases remained unmatched. Here the CDR3 DNA reads TGTGCTAGTGGTTTGGTACCTGTACTAGCGGGAGGGGACTCCTACGAGCAGTACTTC. Its translation is CASGLVPVLAGGDSYEQYF.

J is TRBJ1-1 and V is TRBV27, with D perhaps matching TRBD1 (6 bases). The CDR3 length is 15 residues. CDR1 is MNHEY and CDR2 is SMNVEV in the germline V gene (reference sequence). V was cut by 8 bases and J by 3 bases, with 19 bases left in between. The CDR3 reads CASRTNRDLYTEAFF. The CDR3 DNA reads as TGTGCCAGCCGTACTAACAGGGATCTGTACACTGAAGCTTTCTTT.

To note about this clonotype: A much larger clone sits a single nucleotide away, making a read error possible. The CDR3 nucleotides read TGCTGTGCTAGACTAGCGGGAGCCACGTTAAGCGAGCAGTACTTC. It translates to CCARLAGATLSEQYF. V is TRBV20-1 and J is TRBJ2-7, with TRBD2 matching over 12 bases. From germline, CDR1 is DFQATT and CDR2 SNEGSKA (reference sequence). The CDR3 length is 15 residues.

This clonotype occurred many times. The rearrangement uses TRBV6-5 and TRBJ2-1; D ambiguous. The CDR3 consists of 14 residues. The V gene's germline CDR1 is MNHEY and CDR2 SVGAGI. Trimming removed 0 bases from V and 5 bases from J, with 8 bases in between. This chain's CDR3 is CASSYSRQNNEQFF. The CDR3 DNA reads as TGTGCCAGCAGTTACTCGCGCCAAAACAATGAGCAGTTCTTC.

This clonotype turned up a few times. V and J are TRBV20-1 and TRBJ2-5; 7 bases map to TRBD2. After removal of 5 bases from V and 0 bases from J, the junction contained 12 bases not matched to a gene. Germline V gene data show CDR1 as DFQATT and CDR2 as SNEGSKA (reference sequence). CDR3 length: 16 residues. CDR3 sequence reads: CSAQRPGLLYQETQYF. The DNA of the CDR3 is TGCAGTGCTCAAAGACCGGGACTACTGTACCAAGAGACCCAGTACTTC.

This clonotype came up a few times. The V gene is TRBV6-4, the J gene TRBJ1-1; D may be TRBD1 (5 bases). This CDR3 has 16 amino acids. V was shortened by 6 bases and J by 4 bases, with 21 bases between the two germline ends. CDR1 MRHNA and CDR2 SNTAGT come from the germline V gene. The CDR3, as DNA: TGTGCCAGCAGCGAAACGGGTTGGGCAGGGAGCACTGAAGCTTTCTTT. Protein: CASSETGWAGSTEAFF.

V is TRBV6-1 and J is TRBJ2-3; 9 bases align to TRBD1. This CDR3 is 16 amino acids long. Unmatched junction bases numbered 9, after V lost 7 bases and J lost 1 base. Germline loops: CDR1 MNHNS, CDR2 SASEGT. The CDR3 DNA follows: TGTGCCAGCACCATGAAACAGGGGGCCCGCACAGATACGCAGTATTTT. It yields the protein CASTMKQGARTDTQYF.

This clonotype was detected ten times or more. The V call is TRBV20-1, the J call TRBJ2-3; 13 nucleotides agree with TRBD2. CDR3 length equals 16 residues. With 3 bases clipped from V and 1 base from J, the junction kept 4 bases outside the gene matches. Germline V gene sequence: CDR1 DFQATT, CDR2 SNEGSKA (reference sequence). CDR3 nucleotides: TGCAGTGCTAGTGGAGGACTAGCGGGAGGCACAGATACGCAGTATTTT. Its protein product is CSASGGLAGGTDTQYF.

This clonotype has more than one count but fewer than ten. The chain carries TRBV6-2 or TRBV6-3 and TRBJ2-3; TRBD2 agrees at 8 bases. Germline V gives CDR1 MNHEY, CDR2 SVGEGT. The CDR3 extends over 14 amino acids. The J segment lost 2 bases and the V segment lost 5 bases, leaving 3 bases of the junction unmatched. This chain's CDR3 is CASSTGGATDTQYF. CDR3 sequence (DNA): TGTGCCAGCAGTACGGGGGGGGCCACAGATACGCAGTATTTT.

This clonotype has ten or more counts. This sequence joins TRBV20-1 and TRBJ2-3; 9 bases fit TRBD2. This CDR3 is 15 amino acids long. Germline V CDR1 and CDR2: DFQATT, SNEGSKA (reference sequence). V gave up 4 bases and J gave up 0 bases; unmatched junction bases: 5. The chain's CDR3 is CSANSGSTSTDTQYF. DNA for the CDR3: TGCAGTGCTAATAGCGGGAGCACTAGCACAGATACGCAGTATTTT.

This clonotype came up a few times. The rearrangement joins TRBV19 to TRBJ2-6; D uncertain. The germline V and J ends were trimmed by 2 bases and 0 bases, with 5 bases remaining between them. There are 15 residues in the CDR3. Looked up from germline, CDR1 is LNHDA and CDR2 is SQIVND (reference sequence). CDR3 in amino acids: CASSIQDSGANVLTF. The CDR3 DNA follows: TGTGCCAGTAGTATACAGGACTCTGGGGCCAACGTCCTGACTTTC.

This clonotype has a single count. This sequence joins TRBV20-1 and TRBJ2-1, with 14 bases lining up with TRBD2. Germline assignment: CDR1 DFQATT and CDR2 SNEGSKA (reference sequence). The CDR3 is 16 residues long. CDR3 amino acids: CCARGGTSGSYNEQFF. CDR3 DNA: TGCTGCGCTAGGGGGGGGACTAGCGGGAGTTACAATGAGCAGTTCTTC.

V is TRBV20-1 and J is TRBJ2-3; D is possibly TRBD2 (6 bases). V was shortened by 2 bases and J by 3 bases, with 18 bases between the two germline ends. Germline V CDR1 and CDR2: DFQATT, SNEGSKA (reference sequence). The CDR3 covers 16 residues. The CDR3 is CSARPIAADATDTQYF. The DNA of the CDR3 is TGCAGTGCTAGACCCATAGCGGCGGACGCGACAGATACGCAGTATTTT.

At least ten counts were recorded for this clonotype. The chain is built from TRBV20-1 and TRBJ1-2; 8 positions match TRBD1. The CDR3 covers 13 residues. The V gene end was trimmed by 5 bases and the J gene end by 5 bases; junction bases not matched to a gene: 7. From germline, CDR1 is DFQATT and CDR2 SNEGSKA (reference sequence). The CDR3 region is CSAWTGKGYGYTF. The DNA of the CDR3 is TGCAGTGCTTGGACAGGGAAGGGATATGGCTACACCTTC.